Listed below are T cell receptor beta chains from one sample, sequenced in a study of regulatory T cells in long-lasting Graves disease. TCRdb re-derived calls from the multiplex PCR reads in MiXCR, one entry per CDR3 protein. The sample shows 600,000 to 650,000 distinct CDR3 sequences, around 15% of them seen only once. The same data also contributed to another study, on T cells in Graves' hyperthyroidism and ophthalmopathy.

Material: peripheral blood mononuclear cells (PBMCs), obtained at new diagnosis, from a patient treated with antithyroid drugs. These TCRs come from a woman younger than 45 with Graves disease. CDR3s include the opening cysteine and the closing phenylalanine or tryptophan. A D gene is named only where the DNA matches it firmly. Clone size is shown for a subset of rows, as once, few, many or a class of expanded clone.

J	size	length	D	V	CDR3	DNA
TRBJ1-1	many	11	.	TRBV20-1	CSARANTEAFF	TGCAGTGCTAGGGCTAACACTGAAGCTTTCTTT
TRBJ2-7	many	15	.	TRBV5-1	CASSLEPGQSYEQYF	TGCGCCAGCAGCCTGGAACCAGGACAGTCCTACGAGCAGTACTTC
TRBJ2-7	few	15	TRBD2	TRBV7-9	CASSLGGGQTYEQYF	TGTGCCAGCAGCTTGGGGGGAGGGCAGACCTACGAGCAGTACTTC
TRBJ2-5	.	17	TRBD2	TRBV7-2	CASSRVSRLAAGETQYF	TGTGCCAGCAGCCGTGTCTCGAGACTAGCGGCGGGGGAGACCCAGTACTTC
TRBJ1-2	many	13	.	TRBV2	CASSEQGVRGYTF	TGTGCCAGCAGTGAACAGGGTGTTCGAGGCTACACCTTC
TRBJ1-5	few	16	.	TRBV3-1	CASSPHGGLGNQPQHF	TGTGCCAGCAGCCCGCATGGGGGTCTGGGCAATCAGCCCCAGCATTTT
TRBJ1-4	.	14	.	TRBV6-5	CASSSGGPLEKLFF	TGTGCCAGCAGTTCGGGGGGTCCTCTTGAAAAACTGTTTTTT
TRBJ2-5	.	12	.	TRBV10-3	CATRGAKETQYF	TGTGCCACCCGAGGGGCCAAAGAGACCCAGTACTTC
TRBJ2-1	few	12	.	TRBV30	CAFQGSYNEQFF	TGTGCCTTTCAGGGCTCCTACAATGAGCAGTTCTTC
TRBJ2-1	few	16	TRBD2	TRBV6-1	CASSGRLAGVYNEQFF	TGTGCCAGCAGTGGACGACTAGCGGGAGTCTACAATGAGCAGTTCTTC
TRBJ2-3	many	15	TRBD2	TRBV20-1	CSARDPSGRTDTQYF	TGCAGTGCTAGAGATCCGAGCGGGAGAACAGATACGCAGTATTTT
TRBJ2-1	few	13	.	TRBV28	CASSNVMGYEQFF	TGTGCCAGCAGCAATGTTATGGGGTATGAGCAGTTCTTC
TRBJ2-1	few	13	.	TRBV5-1	CASSSEGFGEQFF	TGCGCCAGCAGCTCTGAAGGGTTTGGTGAGCAGTTCTTC